The 11 T cell receptor beta chains in this list originate from one sample, sequenced in a study of blood T cell repertoires in COVID-19 (dated by TCRdb to 2018 to 2021). Library preparation employed the immunoSEQ multiplex PCR assay. This immuneACCESS table, as held by TCRdb, lists in-frame sequences with V and J called but not all clones. Of the missing ones, under half trace to an unresolved V gene in checked studies; the others have no known cause. A total of about 410,000 clones appear in this sample, roughly 86% of them only once. The ten biggest clones cover about 1.7% of the sample. What was sequenced was PBMCs or T cells enriched from blood (not recorded which). The receptors derive from a young woman who had recovered from COVID-19.

This clone was counted only a few times. The chain links TRBV7-8 to TRBJ2-1; 9 bases are shared with TRBD2. The CDR3 is made up of 15 amino acids. Trimming removed 5 bases from V and 8 bases from J; junction bases left unmatched: 10. Germline CDR1 reads SGHVS; CDR2 reads FQNEAQ. This chain's CDR3 is CASSAAGGRAHEQFF. Here the CDR3 DNA reads TGTGCCAGCAGCGCCGCGGGCGGGAGGGCCCATGAGCAGTTCTTC.

This chain connects TRBV7-8 to TRBJ2-7; D possibly corresponds to TRBD1 (6 bases). The ends were cut back, 0 bases at V and 2 bases at J, with 14 bases in the middle. Germline-derived CDR1 and CDR2 are SGHVS and FQNEAQ. The CDR3 sequence is 16 residues long. CDR3 nucleotide sequence: TGTGCCAGCAGCTTAGCCGCAGGGGAAGGGACCTACGAGCAGTACTTC. As protein: CASSLAAGEGTYEQYF.

The V and J genes are TRBV15 and TRBJ2-3, with 7 bases lining up with TRBD1. This CDR3 comprises 13 residues. Losses at the gene ends were 5 bases for V and 4 bases for J; bases not matched to a gene: 3. Germline V lookup: CDR1 LNHNV, CDR2 YYDKDF (reference sequence). CDR3 region: CATSGGQADTQYF. The CDR3 DNA is TGTGCCACCAGCGGAGGACAGGCAGATACGCAGTATTTT.

J is TRBJ1-5 and V is TRBV6-5, with D possibly being TRBD1 (6 bases). Germline CDR1 reads MNHEY; CDR2 reads SVGAGI. This CDR3 has 15 residues. V gave up 7 bases and J gave up 2 bases, with 15 bases separating them. The CDR3 region has the DNA TGTGCCAGCAAAGGACAGTCCGGGGGCAATCAGCCCCAGCATTTT. This encodes CASKGQSGGNQPQHF.

The CDR3 loop is CASSQRLGSDYGYTF. Here the CDR3 DNA reads TGTGCCAGCAGCCAAAGGTTAGGGAGCGACTATGGCTACACCTTC. V is TRBV4-2 and J is TRBJ1-2; no clear D gene. This CDR3 contains 15 residues. Germline V gives CDR1 LGHNA, CDR2 YNFKEQ. V was pared by 2 bases and J by 3 bases, with 13 bases between.

The J gene is TRBJ2-7, the V gene TRBV5-1; 9 positions match TRBD2. V lost 2 bases, J lost 0 bases, and 3 bases stayed unmatched. The CDR3 is made up of 15 amino acids. The germline V gene encodes CDR1 SGHRS and CDR2 YFSETQ. The CDR3 reads CASSFLRGGSYEQYF. The CDR3, as DNA: TGCGCCAGCAGCTTCTTGCGGGGGGGCTCCTACGAGCAGTACTTC.

The count of this clone is one. This chain uses TRBV12-5 with TRBJ2-2; maybe TRBD2 (6 bases). Germline assignment: CDR1 LGHNT and CDR2 FRNRAP. Trimming stripped 5 bases from V and 1 base from J, with 11 bases between. The CDR3 is 15 residues long. CDR3 in DNA: TGTGCTAGTGGTCCCGGGACTCTGAACACCGGGGAGCTGTTTTTT. Amino acids: CASGPGTLNTGELFF.

This clone was detected a few times. This chain joins TRBV10-3 and TRBJ2-1; D unclear. The germline V and J ends were trimmed by 3 bases and 7 bases, with 10 bases remaining between them. The CDR3 spans 13 residues. Per germline, CDR1 ENHRY and CDR2 SYGVKD. The CDR3 reads CAISEIPENEQFF. For the CDR3, the DNA is TGTGCCATCAGTGAAATCCCTGAGAATGAGCAGTTCTTC.

The J gene is TRBJ2-7, the V gene TRBV5-6; 9 bases fit TRBD1. Losses at the gene ends were 5 bases for V and 3 bases for J; bases not matched to a gene: 6. Germline lookup yields CDR1 SGHDT and CDR2 YYEEEE. This CDR3 spans 14 amino acids. The chain's CDR3 is CASRLTGQGYEQYF. The CDR3 nucleotides read TGTGCCAGCAGGCTTACGGGACAGGGCTACGAGCAGTACTTC.

This chain uses TRBV3-1 (or the pseudogene TRBV3-2) with TRBJ1-2; possibly TRBD1 for D (5 bases). CDR1 is LGHDT, CDR2 YNNKEL, per germline (reference sequence). The CDR3 is made up of 13 amino acids. V dropped 1 base and J dropped 8 bases, with 11 bases sitting between them. The CDR3 sequence is CASSQVRAFGYTF. The CDR3 nucleotides read TGTGCCAGCAGCCAAGTCAGGGCGTTCGGCTACACCTTC.

V gene TRBV4-2 combines with J gene TRBJ2-7; D is possibly TRBD1 (5 bases). The CDR3 has 14 amino acids. Germline CDR1 reads LGHNA; CDR2 reads YNFKEQ. V was pared by 1 base and J by 4 bases, with 11 bases between. The CDR3 loop is CASSQGAGKYEQYF. CDR3 in DNA: TGTGCCAGCAGCCAAGGGGCAGGGAAATACGAGCAGTACTTC.